These 4 T cell receptor beta chains were all obtained from the same sample, sequenced in a study of T cells after yellow fever vaccination. A single record per CDR3 protein comes from TCRdb applying MiXCR to the 5' RACE reads. The sample lists about 500,000 distinct CDR3 sequences, around 16% occurring once. The sample consisted of PBMCs, taken 5 days after the first yellow fever vaccination. The receptor source for this set is a man aged 18 to 29 who received the YFV17D yellow fever vaccine.

Concerning this clonotype: The junction departs from germline at one end; a sequencing error may be responsible. The chain employs TRBV6-2 or TRBV6-3 and TRBJ2-7; 9 positions match TRBD2. Germline V gene lookup returns CDR1 MNHEY and CDR2 SVGEGT. The CDR3 loop spans 16 amino acids. Written as DNA, the CDR3 is TGTGCCGGCAGTTACCCCCCGCGGGGGGGTGTCTACGAGCAGTACTTC. Its translation is CAGSYPPRGGVYEQYF.

The gene calls are TRBV5-5 and TRBJ1-1; D not resolved. The germline gives CDR1 SGHKS, CDR2 YYEKEE (reference sequence). Trimming pared 2 bases from V and 7 bases from J, leaving 12 bases between. The CDR3 totals 13 residues. CDR3 bases: TGTGCCAGCAGCTTTCACAGTGAAGGTGAAGCTTTCTTT. This gives the protein CASSFHSEGEAFF. The variable domain in full, with the rest retrieved from reference TRBV5-5 and TRBJ1-1, is DAGVTQSPTHLIKTRGQQVTLRCSPISGHKSVSWYQQVLGQGPQFIFQYYEKEERGRGNFPDRFSARQFPNYSSELNVNALLLGDSALYLCASSFHSEGEAFFGQGTRLTVV.

The chain links TRBV27 to TRBJ2-1; D gene uncertain. From germline, CDR1 is MNHEY and CDR2 SMNVEV (reference sequence). This CDR3 has 16 residues. The V end was cut by 6 bases, the J end by 9 bases, with 24 bases between. The CDR3 sequence: CASSQPGLGPRGEQFF. CDR3 bases: TGTGCCAGCAGCCAACCGGGCCTCGGCCCTCGTGGTGAGCAGTTCTTC.

There are a few counts of this clonotype. This rearrangement joins TRBV21-1 to TRBJ2-5; TRBD1, the D gene given by the table, was not confirmed from the DNA. TRBV21-1 is assigned pseudogene status. The CDR3 consists of 16 residues. Written as DNA, the CDR3 is TGTGCCAGCAGCATCCCCCCAGGACGAATCCAAGAGACCCAGTACTTC. Protein sequence: CASSIPPGRIQETQYF.